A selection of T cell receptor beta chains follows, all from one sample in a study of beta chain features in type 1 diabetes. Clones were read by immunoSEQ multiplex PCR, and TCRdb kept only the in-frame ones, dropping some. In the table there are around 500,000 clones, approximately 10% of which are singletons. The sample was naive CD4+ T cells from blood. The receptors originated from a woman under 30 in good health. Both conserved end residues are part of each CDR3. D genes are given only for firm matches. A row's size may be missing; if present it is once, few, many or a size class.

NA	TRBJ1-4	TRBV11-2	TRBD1	TGTGCCAGCAGCCGAAGGGGGCGCGTTCATGAAAAACTGTTTTTT	CASSRRGRVHEKLFF
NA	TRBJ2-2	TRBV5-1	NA	TGCGCCAGCAGCTTTCGGGTCGGGGAGCTGTTTTTT	CASSFRVGELFF
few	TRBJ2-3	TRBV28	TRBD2	TGTGCCAGCAGCGTACGGACTAGTACGCAGTATTTT	CASSVRTSTQYF
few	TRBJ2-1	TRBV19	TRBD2	TGTGCCAGTAGTACCCTGACTAGCGGATCAAACAATGAGCAGTTCTTC	CASSTLTSGSNNEQFF
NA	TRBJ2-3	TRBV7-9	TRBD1	TGTGCCAGCAGTCTGGACAGGAGCACAGATACGCAGTATTTT	CASSLDRSTDTQYF
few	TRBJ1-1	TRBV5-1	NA	TGCGCCAGCAGCCAACAGGGGAACACTGAAGCTTTCTTT	CASSQQGNTEAFF
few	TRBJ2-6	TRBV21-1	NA	TGTGCCAGCACCTCGAAACCGGGACGGAGACCATCTGGGGCCAACGTCCTGACTTTC	CASTSKPGRRPSGANVLTF
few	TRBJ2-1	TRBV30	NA	TGTGCCTGGAGTCCAGAGGCCCTAGCAACACCGTTCTTC	CAWSPEALATPFF
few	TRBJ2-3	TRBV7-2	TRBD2	TGTGCCAGCAGCATTTCTAGCGGGAGGACAGATACGCAGTATTTT	CASSISSGRTDTQYF
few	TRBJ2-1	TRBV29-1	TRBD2	TGCAGCGTTGCTCGACTAGCGGGAGGGTATAATGAGCAGTTCTTC	CSVARLAGGYNEQFF
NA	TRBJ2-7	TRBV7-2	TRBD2	TGTGCCAGCAGCAGACTAGCGGGAGACTCCTACGAGCAGTACTTC	CASSRLAGDSYEQYF
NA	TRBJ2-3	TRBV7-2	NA	TGTGCCAGCAGATCTTTCCGGGGGGCTAGGACAGATACGCAGTATTTT	CASRSFRGARTDTQYF
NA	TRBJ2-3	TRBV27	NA	TGTGCCAGCAGTTACAAGCGCACAGATACGCAGTATTTT	CASSYKRTDTQYF
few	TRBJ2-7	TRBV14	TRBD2	TGTGCCAGCAGCCAAGACTGGCTAGCGGGAGGGCTCAAGTACTTC	CASSQDWLAGGLKYF
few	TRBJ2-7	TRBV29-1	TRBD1	TGCAGCGTTGAGAGGACAGGGGACGACGAGCAGTACTTC	CSVERTGDDEQYF
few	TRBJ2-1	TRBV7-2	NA	TGTGCCAGCAGCTTAGTGCCTAGCTACTCATACAATGAGCAGTTCTTC	CASSLVPSYSYNEQFF
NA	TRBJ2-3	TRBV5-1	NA	TGCGCCAGCAGCGCCGACCCGACAGATACGCAGTATTTT	CASSADPTDTQYF
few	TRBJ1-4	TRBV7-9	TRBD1	TGTGCCAGCAGGGGGACAGGGAGAAAGAATGAAAAACTGTTTTTT	CASRGTGRKNEKLFF
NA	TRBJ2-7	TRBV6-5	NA	TGTGCCAGCAGTTACCCACGTTCCTACGAGCAGTACTTC	CASSYPRSYEQYF
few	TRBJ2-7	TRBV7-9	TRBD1	TGTGCCAGCAGCCGAGGGGCCGGGACAGGGAGCGGCGAGCAGTACTTC	CASSRGAGTGSGEQYF
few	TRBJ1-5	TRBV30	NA	TGTGCCTGGAGTGTGGGTGGGCAGTTCAATCAGCCCCAGCATTTT	CAWSVGGQFNQPQHF
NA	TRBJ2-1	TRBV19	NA	TGTGCCAGTGGTCGAGGGACCAGCTCCTACAATGAGCAGTTCTTC	CASGRGTSSYNEQFF
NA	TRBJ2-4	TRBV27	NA	TGTGCCAGCAGTGCTCCGGGGCTGGGCAAAAACATTCAGTACTTC	CASSAPGLGKNIQYF
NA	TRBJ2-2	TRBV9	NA	TGTGCCAGCAGCGTAGGACTAACCGGGGAGCTGTTTTTT	CASSVGLTGELFF